The TCR beta chain under discussion was sequenced for a study of blood T cell repertoires in COVID-19. Study-wide background: Sites in the United States, Italy and Spain provided acute and convalescent COVID-19 samples.

This CDR3 region has 14 residues. V dropped 2 bases and J dropped 4 bases, with 13 bases sitting between them. The V gene's germline CDR1 is SGHTS and CDR2 YDEGEE. In the original workflow: Amplification of reference gene primers provided the estimated nucleated cell counts. The data were produced by immunoSEQ multiplex PCR, yet TCRdb's version contains in-frame clones alone and is incomplete. The DNA gave D and trimming, while V, J and clone size come from that table. The sample carries some 200,000 clones, 60% to 85% recorded once. The chain employs TRBV5-8 and TRBJ2-7; D is perhaps TRBD1 (6 bases). Sequencing used peripheral blood. The sequence was obtained from a woman between 65 and 79 years old with acute or convalescent COVID-19. Written as DNA, the CDR3 is TGTGCCAGCAGCTTTACAGGGAGTAGGTACGAGCAGTACTTC. Translating it yields CASSFTGSRYEQYF.